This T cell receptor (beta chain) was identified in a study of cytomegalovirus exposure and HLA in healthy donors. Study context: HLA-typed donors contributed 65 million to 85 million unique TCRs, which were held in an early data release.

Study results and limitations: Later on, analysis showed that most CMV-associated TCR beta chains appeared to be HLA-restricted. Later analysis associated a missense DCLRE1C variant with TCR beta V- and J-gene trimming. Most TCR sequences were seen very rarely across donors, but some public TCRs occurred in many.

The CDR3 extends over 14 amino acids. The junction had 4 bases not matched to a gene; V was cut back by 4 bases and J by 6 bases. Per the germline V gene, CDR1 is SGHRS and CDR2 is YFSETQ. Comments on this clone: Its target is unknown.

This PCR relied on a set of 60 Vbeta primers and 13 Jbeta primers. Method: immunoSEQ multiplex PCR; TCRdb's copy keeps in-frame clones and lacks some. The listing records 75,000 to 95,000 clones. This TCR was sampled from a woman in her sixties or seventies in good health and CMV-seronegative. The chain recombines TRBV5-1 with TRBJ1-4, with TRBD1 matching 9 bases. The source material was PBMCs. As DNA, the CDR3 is TGCGCCAGCAGCCACAGGGGGCTGGATGAAAAACTGTTTTTT. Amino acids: CASSHRGLDEKLFF.